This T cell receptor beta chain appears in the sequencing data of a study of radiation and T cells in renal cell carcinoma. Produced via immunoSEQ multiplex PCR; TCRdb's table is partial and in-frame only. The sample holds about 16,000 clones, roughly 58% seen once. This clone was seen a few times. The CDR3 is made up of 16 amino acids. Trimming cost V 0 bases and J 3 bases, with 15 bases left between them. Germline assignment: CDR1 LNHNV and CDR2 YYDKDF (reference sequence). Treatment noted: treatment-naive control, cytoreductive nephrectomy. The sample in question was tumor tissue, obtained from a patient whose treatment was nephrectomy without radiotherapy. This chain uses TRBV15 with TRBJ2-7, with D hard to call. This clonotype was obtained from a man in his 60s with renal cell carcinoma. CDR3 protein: CATSRDMRNTLYEQYF. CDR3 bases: TGTGCCACCAGCAGAGATATGCGGAATACTCTCTACGAGCAGTACTTC.